This T cell receptor (beta chain) emerged from a study of cytomegalovirus exposure and HLA in healthy donors. The CDR3 runs to 15 residues. In germline, CDR1 is SGHRS, CDR2 YFSETQ. V lost 1 base to trimming and J lost 5 bases; unmatched junction nucleotides: 1. Sequencing was performed with immunoSEQ multiplex PCR; in TCRdb, only in-frame clones are kept and a portion is missing. The repertoire holds about 130,000 clones, with approximately 91% as singletons. V usage is TRBV5-1 and J usage is TRBJ2-5, with TRBD2 identical over 14 bases. This sequence originates from a woman under 30 in good health and CMV-seronegative. Sequenced sample: PBMCs. CDR3 in amino acids: CASSLWTSGGETQYF. The CDR3 region has the DNA TGCGCCAGCAGCTTGTGGACTAGCGGGGGGGAGACCCAGTACTTC.